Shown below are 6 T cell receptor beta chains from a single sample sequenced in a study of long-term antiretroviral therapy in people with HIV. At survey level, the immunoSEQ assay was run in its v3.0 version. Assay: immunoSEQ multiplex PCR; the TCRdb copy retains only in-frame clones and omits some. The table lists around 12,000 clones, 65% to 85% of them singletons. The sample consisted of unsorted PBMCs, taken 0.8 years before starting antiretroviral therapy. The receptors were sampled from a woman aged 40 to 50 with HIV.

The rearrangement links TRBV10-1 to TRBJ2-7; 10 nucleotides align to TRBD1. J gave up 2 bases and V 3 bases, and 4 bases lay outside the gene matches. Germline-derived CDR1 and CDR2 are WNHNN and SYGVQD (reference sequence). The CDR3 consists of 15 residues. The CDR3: CASSEGTGEPYEQYF. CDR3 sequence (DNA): TGCGCCAGCAGTGAAGGGACAGGGGAGCCCTACGAGCAGTACTTC.

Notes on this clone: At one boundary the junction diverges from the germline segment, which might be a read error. The CDR3 region is CAISGDPFREQYF. CDR3 coding DNA: TGTGCCATCAGTGGGGACCCCTTTAGGGAGCAGTACTTC. This chain links TRBV25-1 with TRBJ2-7; the D call may be TRBD1 or TRBD2 (5 bases each). The CDR3 totals 13 residues. Germline V lookup: CDR1 MGHDK, CDR2 SYGVNS.

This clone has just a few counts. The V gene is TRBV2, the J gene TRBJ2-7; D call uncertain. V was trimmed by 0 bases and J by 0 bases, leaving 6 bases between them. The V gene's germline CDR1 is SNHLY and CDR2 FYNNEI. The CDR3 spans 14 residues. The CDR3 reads CASSEAKYSYEQYF. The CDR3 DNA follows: TGTGCCAGCAGTGAAGCGAAATACTCCTACGAGCAGTACTTC.

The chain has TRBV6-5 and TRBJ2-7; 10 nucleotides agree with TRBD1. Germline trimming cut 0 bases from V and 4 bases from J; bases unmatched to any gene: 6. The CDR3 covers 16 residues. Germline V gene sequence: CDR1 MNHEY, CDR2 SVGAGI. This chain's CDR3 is CASSYSGQGETYEQYF. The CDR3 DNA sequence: TGTGCCAGCAGTTACTCTGGACAGGGGGAAACGTACGAGCAGTACTTC.

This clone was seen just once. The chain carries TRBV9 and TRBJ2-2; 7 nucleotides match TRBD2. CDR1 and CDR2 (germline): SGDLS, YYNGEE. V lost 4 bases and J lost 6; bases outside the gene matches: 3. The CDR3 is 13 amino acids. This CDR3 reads CASSSGGSGELFF. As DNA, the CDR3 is TGTGCCAGCAGCTCCGGGGGGTCCGGGGAGCTGTTTTTT.

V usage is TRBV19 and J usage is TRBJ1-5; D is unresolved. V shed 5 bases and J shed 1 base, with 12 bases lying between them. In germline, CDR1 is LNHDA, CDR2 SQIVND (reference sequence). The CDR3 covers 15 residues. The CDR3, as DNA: TGTGCCAGTAGTGATGGCTCCGTGAGCAATCAGCCCCAGCATTTT. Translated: CASSDGSVSNQPQHF.